This T cell receptor (beta chain) was observed in a study of beta chain features in type 1 diabetes. Since all of the isolated RNA was reverse transcribed, expressed TCRB transcripts were what got sequenced. TCRdb's copy holds only in-frame clones and misses some; the assay was immunoSEQ multiplex PCR. This repertoire shows hundreds of thousands of clones, around 15% found once; its top ten account for approximately 0.093%. Sequencing was carried out using naive CD4+ T cells from blood. The origin of this receptor is a man younger than 30 in good health.

CDR3 DNA: TGTGCCAGCAGCATACAGGGTTACTATGGCTACACCTTC. Encoded protein: CASSIQGYYGYTF. The chain combines TRBV7-6 with TRBJ1-2, with D maybe TRBD1 (6 bases). Germline values: CDR1 SGHVS, CDR2 FNYEAQ. V lost 5 bases and J 3 bases, leaving 10 bases between the germline ends. The CDR3 is 13 amino acids.